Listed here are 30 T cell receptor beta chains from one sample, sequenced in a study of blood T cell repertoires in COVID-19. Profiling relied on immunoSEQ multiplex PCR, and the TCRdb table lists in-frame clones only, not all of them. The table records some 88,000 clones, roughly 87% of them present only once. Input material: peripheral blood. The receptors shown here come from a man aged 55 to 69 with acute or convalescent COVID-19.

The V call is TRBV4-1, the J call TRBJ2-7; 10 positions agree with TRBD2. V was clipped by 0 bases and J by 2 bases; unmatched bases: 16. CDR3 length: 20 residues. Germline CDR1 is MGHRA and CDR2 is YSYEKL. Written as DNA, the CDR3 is TGCGCCAGCAGCCAAGAAAATACCGTGGGACTAGCGCCCCGCCCCTACGAGCAGTACTTC. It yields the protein CASSQENTVGLAPRPYEQYF.

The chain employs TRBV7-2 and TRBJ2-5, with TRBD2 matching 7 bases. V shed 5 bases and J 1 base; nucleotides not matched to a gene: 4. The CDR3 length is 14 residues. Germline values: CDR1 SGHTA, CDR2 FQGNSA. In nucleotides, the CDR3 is TGTGCCAGCAGCCCTAGCGGCTTCCAAGAGACCCAGTACTTC. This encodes CASSPSGFQETQYF.

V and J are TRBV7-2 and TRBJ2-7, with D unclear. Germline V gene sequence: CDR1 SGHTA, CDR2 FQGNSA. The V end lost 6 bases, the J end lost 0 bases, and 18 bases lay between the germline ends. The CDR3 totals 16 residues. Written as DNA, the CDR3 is TGTGCCAGCAGGAAGCCCGGCAGTGGAGACTCCTACGAGCAGTACTTC. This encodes CASRKPGSGDSYEQYF.

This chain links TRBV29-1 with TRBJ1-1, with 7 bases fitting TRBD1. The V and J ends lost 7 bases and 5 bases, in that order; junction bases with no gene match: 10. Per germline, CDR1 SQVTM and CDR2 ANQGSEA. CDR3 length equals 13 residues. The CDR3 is CSALRDSGTEAFF. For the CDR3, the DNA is TGCAGCGCCCTAAGGGACAGCGGGACTGAAGCTTTCTTT.

As DNA, the CDR3 is TGTGCCAGTAGTACCCCAGGGTTTAGCAATCAGCCCCAGCATTTT. Protein product: CASSTPGFSNQPQHF. This chain links TRBV19 with TRBJ1-5; D possibly corresponds to TRBD1 (5 bases). The CDR3 extends over 15 amino acids. Germline values: CDR1 LNHDA, CDR2 SQIVND (reference sequence). V was pared by 4 bases and J by 0 bases, with 10 bases between.

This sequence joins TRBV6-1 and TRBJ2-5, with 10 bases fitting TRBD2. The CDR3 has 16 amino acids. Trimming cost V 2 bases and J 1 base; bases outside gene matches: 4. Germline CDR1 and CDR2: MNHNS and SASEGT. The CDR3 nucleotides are TGTGCCAGCAGTGAATTTAGCGGGGGGTTCCAAGAGACCCAGTACTTC. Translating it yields CASSEFSGGFQETQYF.

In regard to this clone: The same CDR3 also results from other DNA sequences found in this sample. The CDR3 loop is CAWSVSVSGNTIYF. The DNA for the CDR3 is TGTGCCTGGAGTGTATCAGTCTCTGGAAACACCATATATTTT. The gene calls are TRBV30 and TRBJ1-3; D unresolved. This CDR3 has 14 amino acids. CDR1 GTSNPN and CDR2 SVGIG come from the germline V gene (reference sequence). Trimming removed 0 bases at V and 0 bases at J, with 6 bases between.

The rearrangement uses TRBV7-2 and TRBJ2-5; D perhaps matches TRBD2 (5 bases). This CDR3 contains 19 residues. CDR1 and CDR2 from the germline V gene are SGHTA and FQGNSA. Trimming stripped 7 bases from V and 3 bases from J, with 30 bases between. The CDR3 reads CASTHPWRIPAVLKETQYF. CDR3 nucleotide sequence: TGTGCCAGCACCCACCCGTGGAGGATCCCGGCGGTTCTAAAAGAGACCCAGTACTTC.

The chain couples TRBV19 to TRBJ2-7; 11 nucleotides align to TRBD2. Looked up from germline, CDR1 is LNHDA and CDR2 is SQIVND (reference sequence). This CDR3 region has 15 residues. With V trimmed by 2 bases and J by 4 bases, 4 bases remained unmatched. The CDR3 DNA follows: TGTGCCAGTAGTATATTAGCGGGAGGGAGGTACGAGCAGTACTTC. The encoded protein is CASSILAGGRYEQYF.

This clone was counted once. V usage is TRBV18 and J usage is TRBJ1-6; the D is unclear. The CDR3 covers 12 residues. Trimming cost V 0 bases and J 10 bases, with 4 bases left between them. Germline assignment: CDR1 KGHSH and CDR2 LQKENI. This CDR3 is CASSPPRSPLHF. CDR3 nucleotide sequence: TGTGCCAGCTCACCACCGAGATCACCCCTCCACTTT.

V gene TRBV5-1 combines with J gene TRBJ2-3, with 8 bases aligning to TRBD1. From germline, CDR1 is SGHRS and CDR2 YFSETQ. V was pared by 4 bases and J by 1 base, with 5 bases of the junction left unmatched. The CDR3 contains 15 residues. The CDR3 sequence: CASSEGQVGTDTQYF. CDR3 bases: TGCGCCAGCAGCGAGGGACAGGTAGGCACAGATACGCAGTATTTT. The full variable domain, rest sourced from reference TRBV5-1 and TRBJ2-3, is KAGVTQTPRYLIKTRGQQVTLSCSPISGHRSVSWYQQTPGQGLQFLFEYFSETQRNKGNFPGRFSGRQFSNSRSEMNVSTLELGDSALYLCASSEGQVGTDTQYFGPGTRLTVL.

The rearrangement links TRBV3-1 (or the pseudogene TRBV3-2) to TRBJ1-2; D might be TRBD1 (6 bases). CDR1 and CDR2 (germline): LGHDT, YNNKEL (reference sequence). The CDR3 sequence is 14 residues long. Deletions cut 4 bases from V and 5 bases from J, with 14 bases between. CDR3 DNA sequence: TGTGCCAGCAGCCCAAACAGGGAATTTTATGGCTACACCTTC. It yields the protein CASSPNREFYGYTF.

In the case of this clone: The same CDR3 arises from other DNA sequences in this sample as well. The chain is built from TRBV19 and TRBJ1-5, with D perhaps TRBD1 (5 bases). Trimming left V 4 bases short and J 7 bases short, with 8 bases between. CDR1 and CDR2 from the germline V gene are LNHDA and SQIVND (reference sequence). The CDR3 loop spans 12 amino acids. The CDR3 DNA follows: TGTGCCAGTAGTACCCCAGGGCAGCCCCAGCATTTT. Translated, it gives CASSTPGQPQHF.

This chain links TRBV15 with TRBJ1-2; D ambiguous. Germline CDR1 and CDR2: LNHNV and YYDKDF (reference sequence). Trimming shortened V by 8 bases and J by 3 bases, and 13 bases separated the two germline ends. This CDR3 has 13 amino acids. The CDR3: CATSARLYYGYTF. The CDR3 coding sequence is TGTGCCACCTCCGCCCGTCTATACTATGGCTACACCTTC.

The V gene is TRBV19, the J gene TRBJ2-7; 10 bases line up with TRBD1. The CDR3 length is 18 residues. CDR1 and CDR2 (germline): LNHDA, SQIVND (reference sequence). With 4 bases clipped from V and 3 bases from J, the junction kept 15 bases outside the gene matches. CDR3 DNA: TGTGCCAGTAGTAGACAGGGGGCTCTAAGCGGGAGAATCTACGAGCAGTACTTC. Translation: CASSRQGALSGRIYEQYF.

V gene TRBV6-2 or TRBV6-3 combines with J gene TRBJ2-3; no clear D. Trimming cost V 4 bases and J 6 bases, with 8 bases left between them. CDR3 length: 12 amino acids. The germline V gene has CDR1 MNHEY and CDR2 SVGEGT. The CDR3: CASSFQVDTQYF. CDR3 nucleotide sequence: TGTGCCAGCAGTTTTCAGGTTGATACGCAGTATTTT.

In DNA, the CDR3 is TGTGCCAGTAACGGCAAAGTGGGCTCACCCCTCCACTTT. This encodes CASNGKVGSPLHF. This chain uses TRBV19 with TRBJ1-6; D unclear. Between the trimmed V and J ends, which lost 7 bases and 10 bases, there was a span of 14 bases. CDR1 is LNHDA and CDR2 is SQIVND in the germline V gene (reference sequence). The CDR3 extends over 13 amino acids.

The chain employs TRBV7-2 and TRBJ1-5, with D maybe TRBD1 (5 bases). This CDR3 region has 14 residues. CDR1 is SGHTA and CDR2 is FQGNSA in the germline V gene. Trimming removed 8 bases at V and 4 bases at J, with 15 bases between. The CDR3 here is CASQLLGGNQPQHF. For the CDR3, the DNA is TGTGCCAGCCAGCTCTTGGGGGGTAATCAGCCCCAGCATTTT.

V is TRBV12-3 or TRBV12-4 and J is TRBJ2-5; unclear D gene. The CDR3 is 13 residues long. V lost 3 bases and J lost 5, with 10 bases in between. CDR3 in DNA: TGTGCCAGCAGTTTCTCGGTTTACGAGACCCAGTACTTC. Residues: CASSFSVYETQYF.

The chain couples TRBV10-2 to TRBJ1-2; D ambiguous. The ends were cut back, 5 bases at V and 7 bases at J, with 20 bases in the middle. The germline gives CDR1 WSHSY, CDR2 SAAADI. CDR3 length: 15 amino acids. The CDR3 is CASSHTLMRDPGYTF. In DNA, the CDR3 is TGCGCCAGCAGTCATACCCTGATGCGGGATCCTGGCTACACCTTC.

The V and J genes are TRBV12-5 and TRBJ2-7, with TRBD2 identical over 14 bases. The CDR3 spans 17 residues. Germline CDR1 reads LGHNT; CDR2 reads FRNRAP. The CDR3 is CAGNGTSGSNHSYEQYF. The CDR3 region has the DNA TGTGCCGGGAACGGGACTAGCGGGAGTAATCACTCCTACGAGCAGTACTTC. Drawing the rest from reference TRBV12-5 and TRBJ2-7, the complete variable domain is DARVTQTPRHKVTEMGQEVTMRCQPILGHNTVFWYRQTMMQGLELLAYFRNRAPLDDSGMPKDRFSAEMPDATLATLKIQPSEPRDSAVYFCAGNGTSGSNHSYEQYFGPGTRLTVT.

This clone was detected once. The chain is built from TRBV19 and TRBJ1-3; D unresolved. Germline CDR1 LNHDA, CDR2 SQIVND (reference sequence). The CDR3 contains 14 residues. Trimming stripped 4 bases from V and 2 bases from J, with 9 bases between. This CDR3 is CASSTGAAGNTIYF. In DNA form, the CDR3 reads TGTGCCAGTAGTACAGGCGCAGCTGGAAACACCATATATTTT.

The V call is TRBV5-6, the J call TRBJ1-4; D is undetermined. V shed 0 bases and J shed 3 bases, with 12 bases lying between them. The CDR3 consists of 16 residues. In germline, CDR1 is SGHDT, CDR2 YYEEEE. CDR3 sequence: CASSLVAGSPNEKLFF. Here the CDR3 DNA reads TGTGCCAGCAGCTTGGTCGCGGGTTCCCCTAATGAAAAACTGTTTTTT.

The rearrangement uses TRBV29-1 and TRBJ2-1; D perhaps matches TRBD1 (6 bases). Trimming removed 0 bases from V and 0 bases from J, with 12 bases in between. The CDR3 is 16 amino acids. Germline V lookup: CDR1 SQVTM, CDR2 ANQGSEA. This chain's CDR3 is CSVEESGANSYNEQFF. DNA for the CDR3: TGCAGCGTTGAAGAATCAGGGGCCAACTCCTACAATGAGCAGTTCTTC.

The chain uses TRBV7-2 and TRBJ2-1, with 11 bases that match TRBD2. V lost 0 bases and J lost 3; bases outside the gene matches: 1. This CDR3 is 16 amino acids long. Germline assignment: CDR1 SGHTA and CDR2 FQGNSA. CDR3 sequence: CASSLAGTSGYNEQFF. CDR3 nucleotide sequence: TGTGCCAGCAGCTTAGCGGGGACTAGCGGCTACAATGAGCAGTTCTTC.

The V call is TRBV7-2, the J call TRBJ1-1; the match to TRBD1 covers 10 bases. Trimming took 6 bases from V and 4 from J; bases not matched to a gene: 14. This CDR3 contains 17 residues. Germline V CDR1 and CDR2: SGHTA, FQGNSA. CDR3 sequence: CASRLLGQGVMFTEAFF. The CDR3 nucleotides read TGTGCCAGCAGGTTGCTAGGACAGGGGGTCATGTTCACTGAAGCTTTCTTT.

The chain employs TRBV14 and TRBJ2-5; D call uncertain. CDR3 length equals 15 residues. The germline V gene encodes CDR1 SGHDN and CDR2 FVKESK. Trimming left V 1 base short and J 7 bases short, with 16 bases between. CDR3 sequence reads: CASSQVGSARRTQYF. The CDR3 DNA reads TGTGCCAGCAGCCAAGTCGGGTCGGCCCGGAGGACCCAGTACTTC.

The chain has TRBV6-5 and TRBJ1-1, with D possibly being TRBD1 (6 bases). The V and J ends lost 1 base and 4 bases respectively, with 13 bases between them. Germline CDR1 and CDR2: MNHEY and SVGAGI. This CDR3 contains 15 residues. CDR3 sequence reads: CASSYWDTRPTEAFF. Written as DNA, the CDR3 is TGTGCCAGCAGTTACTGGGACACCCGTCCCACTGAAGCTTTCTTT.

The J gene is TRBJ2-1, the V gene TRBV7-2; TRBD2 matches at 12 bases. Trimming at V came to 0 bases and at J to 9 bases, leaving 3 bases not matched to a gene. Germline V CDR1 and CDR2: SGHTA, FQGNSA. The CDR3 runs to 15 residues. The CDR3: CASSLAVTSGGEQFF. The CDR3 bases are TGTGCCAGCAGCTTAGCGGTGACTAGCGGGGGTGAGCAGTTCTTC. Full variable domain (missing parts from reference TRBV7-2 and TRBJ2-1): GAGVSQSPSNKVTEKGKDVELRCDPISGHTALYWYRQSLGQGLEFLIYFQGNSAPDKSGLPSDRFSAERTGGSVSTLTIQRTQQEDSAVYLCASSLAVTSGGEQFFGPGTRLTVL.

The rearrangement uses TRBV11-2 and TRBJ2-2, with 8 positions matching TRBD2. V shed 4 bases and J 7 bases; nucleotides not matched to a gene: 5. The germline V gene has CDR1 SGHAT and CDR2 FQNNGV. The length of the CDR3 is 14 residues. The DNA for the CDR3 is TGTGCCAGCAGCTCCGGACTAGCAATCGGGGAGCTGTTTTTT. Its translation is CASSSGLAIGELFF.